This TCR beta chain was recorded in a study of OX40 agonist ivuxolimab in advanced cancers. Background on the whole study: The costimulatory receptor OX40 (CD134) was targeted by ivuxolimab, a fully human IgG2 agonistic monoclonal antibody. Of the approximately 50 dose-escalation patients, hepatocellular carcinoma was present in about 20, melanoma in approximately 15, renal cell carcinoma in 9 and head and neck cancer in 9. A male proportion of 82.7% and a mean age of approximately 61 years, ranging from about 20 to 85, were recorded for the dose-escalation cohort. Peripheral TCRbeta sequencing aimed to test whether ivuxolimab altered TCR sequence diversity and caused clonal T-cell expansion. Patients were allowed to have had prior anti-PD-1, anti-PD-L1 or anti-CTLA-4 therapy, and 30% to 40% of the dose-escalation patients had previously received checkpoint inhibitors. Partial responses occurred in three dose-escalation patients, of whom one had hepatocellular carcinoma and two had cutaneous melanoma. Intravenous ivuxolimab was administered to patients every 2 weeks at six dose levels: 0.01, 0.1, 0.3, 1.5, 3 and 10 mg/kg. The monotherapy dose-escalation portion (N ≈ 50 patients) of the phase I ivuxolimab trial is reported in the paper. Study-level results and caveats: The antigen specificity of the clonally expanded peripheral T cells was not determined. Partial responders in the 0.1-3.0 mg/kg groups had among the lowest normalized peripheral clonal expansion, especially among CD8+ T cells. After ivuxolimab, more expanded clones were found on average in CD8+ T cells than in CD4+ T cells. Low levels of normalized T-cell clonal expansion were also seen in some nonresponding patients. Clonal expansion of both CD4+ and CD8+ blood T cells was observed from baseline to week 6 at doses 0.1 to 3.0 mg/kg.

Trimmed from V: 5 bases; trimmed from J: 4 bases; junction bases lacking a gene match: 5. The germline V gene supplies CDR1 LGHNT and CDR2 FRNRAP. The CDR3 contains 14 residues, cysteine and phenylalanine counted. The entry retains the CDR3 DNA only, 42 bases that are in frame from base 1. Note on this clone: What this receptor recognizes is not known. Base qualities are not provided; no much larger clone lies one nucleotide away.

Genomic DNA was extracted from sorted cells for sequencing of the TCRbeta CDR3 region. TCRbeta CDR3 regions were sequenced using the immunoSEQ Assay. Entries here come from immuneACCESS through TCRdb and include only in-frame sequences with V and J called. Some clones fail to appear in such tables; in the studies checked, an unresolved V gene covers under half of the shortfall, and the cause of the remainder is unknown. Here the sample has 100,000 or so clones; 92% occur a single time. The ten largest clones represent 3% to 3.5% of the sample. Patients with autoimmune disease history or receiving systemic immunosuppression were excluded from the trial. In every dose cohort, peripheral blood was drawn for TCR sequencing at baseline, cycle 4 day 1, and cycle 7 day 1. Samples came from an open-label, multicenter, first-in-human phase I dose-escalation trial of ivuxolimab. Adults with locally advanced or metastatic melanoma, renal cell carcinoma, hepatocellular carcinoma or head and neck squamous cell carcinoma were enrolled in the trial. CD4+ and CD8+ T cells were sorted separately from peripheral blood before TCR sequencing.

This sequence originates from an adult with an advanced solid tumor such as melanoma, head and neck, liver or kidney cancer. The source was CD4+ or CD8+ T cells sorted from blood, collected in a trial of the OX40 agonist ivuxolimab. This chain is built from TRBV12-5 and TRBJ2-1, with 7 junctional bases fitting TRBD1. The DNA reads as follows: TGTGCTAGTGGTGTCGGGACAGCATACAATGAGCAGTTCTTC. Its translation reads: CASGVGTAYNEQFF.